Sequencing of this TCR beta chain was carried out in a study of T-cell reconstitution after alpha-beta-depleted transplantation in children. Study-wide points: When one year had passed after transplant, most T-cell counts and diversity came from newly produced T cells. For some patients, TCRbeta diversity was high at day 60 because of recipient T cells and thymic progenitors that survived. The study reportedly traced alpha-beta T cells about two months after transplant to several hundred expanded graft clones.

Unique molecular identifiers were used in preparing the TCRbeta library. TCRdb reanalysed the PCR reads using MiXCR and keeps one entry per CDR3 protein. This sample yields hundreds of thousands of distinct CDR3 sequences, of which approximately 22% are seen a single time; 13% to 15% belongs to the top ten. Germline V gene data show CDR1 as LGHNA and CDR2 as YSLEER. The CDR3 has 18 residues. V was shortened by 0 bases and J by 1 base, with 16 bases between the two germline ends. On this clonotype itself: Its antigen is still unknown.

This receptor was identified in a boy younger than two who had a stem cell transplant for acute myeloid leukemia, so the T cells may come from the graft donor. The genes are TRBV4-3 and TRBJ2-1; possibly TRBD1 for D (5 bases). Material: PBMCs, mostly from graft donor cells, obtained 360 days after TCRalphabeta/CD19-depleted stem cell transplant. CDR3 sequence reads: CASSQDPNRGQSYNEQFF. In DNA form, the CDR3 reads TGCGCCAGCAGCCAAGACCCGAACAGAGGACAATCCTACAATGAGCAGTTCTTC.